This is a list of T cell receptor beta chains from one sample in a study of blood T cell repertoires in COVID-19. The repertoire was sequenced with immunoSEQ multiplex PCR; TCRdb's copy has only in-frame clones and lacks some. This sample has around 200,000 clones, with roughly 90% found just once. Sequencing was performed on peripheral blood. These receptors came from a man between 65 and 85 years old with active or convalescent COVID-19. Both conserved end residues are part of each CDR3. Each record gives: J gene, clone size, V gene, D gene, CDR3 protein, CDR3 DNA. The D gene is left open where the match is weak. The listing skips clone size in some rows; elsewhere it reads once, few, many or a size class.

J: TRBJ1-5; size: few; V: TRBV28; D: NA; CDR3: CASSRGKQPQHF; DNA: TGTGCCAGCTCCCGGGGAAAGCAGCCCCAGCATTTT
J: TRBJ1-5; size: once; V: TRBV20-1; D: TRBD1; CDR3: CSASSPPGQGHQPQHF; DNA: TGCAGTGCTAGTAGCCCCCCGGGACAGGGCCATCAGCCCCAGCATTTT
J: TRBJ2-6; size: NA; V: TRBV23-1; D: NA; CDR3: CASSQSRDSGANVLTF; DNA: TGCGCCAGCAGTCAATCGCGTGACTCTGGGGCCAACGTCCTGACTTTC
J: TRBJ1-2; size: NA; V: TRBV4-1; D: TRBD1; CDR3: CASSPAKGQGATYGYTF; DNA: TGCGCCAGCAGCCCGGCGAAAGGGCAGGGGGCAACTTATGGCTACACCTTC
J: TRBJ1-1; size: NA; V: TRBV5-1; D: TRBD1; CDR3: CASSLPPAGGGEAFF; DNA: TGCGCCAGCAGCTTGCCCCCCGCAGGGGGAGGTGAAGCTTTCTTT
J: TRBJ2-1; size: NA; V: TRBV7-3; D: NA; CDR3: CASSLMGGKVGEQFF; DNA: TGTGCCAGCAGCTTAATGGGCGGGAAGGTAGGTGAGCAGTTCTTC
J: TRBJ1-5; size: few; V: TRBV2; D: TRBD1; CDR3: CASSGIGGGQGQPQHF; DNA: TGTGCCAGCAGTGGCATAGGGGGCGGGCAGGGCCAGCCCCAGCATTTT
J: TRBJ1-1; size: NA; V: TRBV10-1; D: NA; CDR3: CASRGQNTEAFF; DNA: TGCGCCAGCAGAGGACAAAACACTGAAGCTTTCTTT
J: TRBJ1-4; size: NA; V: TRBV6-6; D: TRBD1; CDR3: CASSYPQGGDEKLFF; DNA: TGTGCCAGCAGTTACCCTCAGGGGGGAGATGAAAAACTGTTTTTT
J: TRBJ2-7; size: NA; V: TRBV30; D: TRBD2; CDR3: CAWSRGGLTRHEQYF; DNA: TGTGCCTGGAGTCGGGGGGGCCTCACCCGCCACGAGCAGTACTTC
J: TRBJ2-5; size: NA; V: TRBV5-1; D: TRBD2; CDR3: CASSLFTSGRGETQYF; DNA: TGCGCCAGCAGCTTGTTTACTAGCGGGAGAGGAGAGACCCAGTACTTC
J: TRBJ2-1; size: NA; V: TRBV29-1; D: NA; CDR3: CSVENNNEQFF; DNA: TGCAGCGTTGAAAACAACAATGAGCAGTTCTTC
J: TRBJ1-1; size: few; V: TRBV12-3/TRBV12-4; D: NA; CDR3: CASSLSRTEAFF; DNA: TGTGCCAGCAGTTTATCGAGGACTGAAGCTTTCTTT
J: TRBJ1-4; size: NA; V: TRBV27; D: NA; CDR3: CASSLIGLVNEKLFF; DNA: TGTGCCAGCAGTTTAATCGGGTTGGTTAATGAAAAACTGTTTTTT
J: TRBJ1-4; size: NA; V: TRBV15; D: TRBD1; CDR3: CATSRGQGSNEKLFF; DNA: TGTGCCACCAGCAGAGGACAGGGTTCTAATGAAAAACTGTTTTTT
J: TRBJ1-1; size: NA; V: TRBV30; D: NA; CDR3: CAWNLGTGTFF; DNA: TGTGCCTGGAATTTAGGCACAGGGACTTTCTTT
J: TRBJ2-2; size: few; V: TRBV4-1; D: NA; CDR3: CASSQTGRNTGELFF; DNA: TGCGCCAGCAGCCAAACAGGGCGGAACACCGGGGAGCTGTTTTTT
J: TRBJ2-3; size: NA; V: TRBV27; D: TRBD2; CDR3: CASSLSSGRDTQYF; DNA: TGTGCCAGCAGTTTAAGTAGCGGGAGGGATACGCAGTATTTT
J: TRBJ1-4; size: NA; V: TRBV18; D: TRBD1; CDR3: CASSPGTGGREKLFF; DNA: TGTGCCAGCTCACCAGGGACAGGGGGCCGTGAAAAACTGTTTTTT
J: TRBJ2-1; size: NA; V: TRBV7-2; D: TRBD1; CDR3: CASSPGQGTYNEQFF; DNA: TGTGCCAGCAGCCCCGGACAGGGCACCTACAATGAGCAGTTCTTC
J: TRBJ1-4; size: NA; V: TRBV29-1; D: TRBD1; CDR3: CSVGGTGGTFNEKLFF; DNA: TGCAGCGTCGGGGGGACAGGGGGCACCTTTAATGAAAAACTGTTTTTT
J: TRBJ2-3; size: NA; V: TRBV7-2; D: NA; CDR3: CASSLAREADTQYF; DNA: TGTGCCAGCAGCTTAGCGAGGGAGGCAGATACGCAGTATTTT
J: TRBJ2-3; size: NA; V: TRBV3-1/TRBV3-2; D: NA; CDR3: CASTSTQYF; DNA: TGTGCCAGCACCTCCACGCAGTATTTT
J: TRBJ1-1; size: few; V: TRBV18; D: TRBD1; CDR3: CASSPGQGTEAFF; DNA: TGTGCCAGCTCACCAGGACAGGGCACTGAAGCTTTCTTT
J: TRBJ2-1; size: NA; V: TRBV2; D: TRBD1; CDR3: CASIDRQGMNEQFF; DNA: TGTGCCAGCATCGACCGACAGGGGATGAATGAGCAGTTCTTC
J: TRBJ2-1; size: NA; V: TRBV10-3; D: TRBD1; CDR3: CAISGTGAGNEQFF; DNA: TGTGCCATCAGTGGGACAGGGGCCGGCAATGAGCAGTTCTTC
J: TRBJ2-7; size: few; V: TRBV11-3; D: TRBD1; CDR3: CASSRGQAKTYEQYF; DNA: TGTGCCAGCAGCCGAGGACAGGCTAAAACCTACGAGCAGTACTTC
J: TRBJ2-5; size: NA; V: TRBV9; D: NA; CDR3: CASSPQAHKIQETQYF; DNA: TGTGCCAGCAGCCCCCAGGCACACAAGATTCAAGAGACCCAGTACTTC
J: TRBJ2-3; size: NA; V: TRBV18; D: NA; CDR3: CASSATTGNTDTQYF; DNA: TGTGCCAGCTCAGCCACCACAGGGAACACAGATACGCAGTATTTT
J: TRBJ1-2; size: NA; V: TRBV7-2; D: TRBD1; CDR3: CASSLRGQGNGYTF; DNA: TGTGCCAGCAGCCTAAGGGGACAGGGGAATGGCTACACCTTC
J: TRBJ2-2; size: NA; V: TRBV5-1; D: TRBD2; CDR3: CASSFDSGGATGELFF; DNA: TGCGCCAGCAGCTTCGATAGCGGGGGAGCTACCGGGGAGCTGTTTTTT
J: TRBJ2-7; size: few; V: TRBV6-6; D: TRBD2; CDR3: CASSPSRLANPPYEQYF; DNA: TGTGCCAGCAGTCCTAGTCGACTAGCTAATCCCCCCTACGAGCAGTACTTC
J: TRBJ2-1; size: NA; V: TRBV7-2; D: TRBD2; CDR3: CASSPVGTSGYNEQFF; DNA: TGTGCCAGCAGCCCAGTCGGGACTAGCGGCTACAATGAGCAGTTCTTC
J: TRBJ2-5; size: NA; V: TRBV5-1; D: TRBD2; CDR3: CASSLGLAGSSGVLETQYF; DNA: TGCGCCAGCAGCTTGGGACTAGCGGGATCGTCGGGTGTTTTAGAGACCCAGTACTTC
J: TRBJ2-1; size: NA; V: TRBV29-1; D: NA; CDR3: CSVEDLKQGHYNEQFF; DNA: TGCAGCGTTGAAGATCTTAAGCAGGGTCACTACAATGAGCAGTTCTTC
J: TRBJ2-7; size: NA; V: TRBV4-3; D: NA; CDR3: CASSPTQALGEQYF; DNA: TGCGCCAGCAGCCCCACACAGGCGTTAGGAGAGCAGTACTTC
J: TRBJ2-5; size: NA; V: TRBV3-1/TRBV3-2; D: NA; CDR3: CASSHDTGKETQYF; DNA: TGTGCCAGCAGCCATGACACAGGGAAAGAGACCCAGTACTTC
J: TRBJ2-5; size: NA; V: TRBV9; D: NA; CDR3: CASSVEGRGETQYF; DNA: TGTGCCAGCAGCGTAGAAGGGAGAGGAGAGACCCAGTACTTC
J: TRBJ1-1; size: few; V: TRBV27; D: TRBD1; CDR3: CASSAVTGGGTEAFF; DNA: TGTGCCAGCAGTGCCGTGACAGGGGGGGGGACTGAAGCTTTCTTT
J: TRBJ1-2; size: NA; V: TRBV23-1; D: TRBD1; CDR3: CASSHYARDRVMSNYGYTF; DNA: TGCGCCAGCAGTCACTACGCACGGGACAGGGTGATGAGTAACTATGGCTACACCTTC
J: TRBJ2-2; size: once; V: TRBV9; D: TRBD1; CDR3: CASSVPRTGGNTGELFF; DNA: TGTGCCAGCAGCGTACCCCGGACAGGGGGGAACACCGGGGAGCTGTTTTTT
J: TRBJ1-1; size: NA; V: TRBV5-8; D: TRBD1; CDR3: CASSRGTATEAFF; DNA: TGTGCCAGCAGCCGCGGGACAGCCACTGAAGCTTTCTTT
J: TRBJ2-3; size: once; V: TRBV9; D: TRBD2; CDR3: CASSVRLAGDTDTQYF; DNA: TGTGCCAGCAGCGTAAGACTAGCGGGAGACACAGATACGCAGTATTTT
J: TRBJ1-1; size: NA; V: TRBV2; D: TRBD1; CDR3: CASSEDRGDSSSSAFF; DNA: TGTGCCAGCAGCGAGGACAGGGGCGATAGTTCTTCCTCGGCTTTCTTT
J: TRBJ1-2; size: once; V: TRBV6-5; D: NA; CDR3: CASSSRPGSYYGYTF; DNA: TGTGCCAGCAGTTCACGTCCGGGGAGTTACTATGGCTACACCTTC
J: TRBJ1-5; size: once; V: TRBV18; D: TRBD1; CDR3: CASSPIRQGARQPQHF; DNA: TGTGCCAGCTCACCGATCCGACAGGGCGCTCGGCAGCCCCAGCATTTT
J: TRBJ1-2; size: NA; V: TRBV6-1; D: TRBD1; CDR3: CASSETWTGVNYGYTF; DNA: TGTGCCAGCAGTGAAACTTGGACAGGGGTAAACTATGGCTACACCTTC
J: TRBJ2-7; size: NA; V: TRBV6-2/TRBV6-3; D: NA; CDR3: CASSRDNYEQYF; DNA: TGTGCCAGCAGCCGGGACAACTACGAGCAGTACTTC
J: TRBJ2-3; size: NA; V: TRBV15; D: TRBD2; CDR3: CATSREGTSVEGDTQYF; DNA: TGTGCCACCAGCAGAGAGGGGACTAGCGTTGAGGGAGATACGCAGTATTTT
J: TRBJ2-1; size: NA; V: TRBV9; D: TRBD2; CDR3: CASSDSGGYNEQFF; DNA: TGTGCCAGCAGCGATAGCGGGGGATACAATGAGCAGTTCTTC
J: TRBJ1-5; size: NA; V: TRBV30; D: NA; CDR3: CAWSVAGFSNQPQHF; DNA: TGTGCCTGGAGTGTGGCAGGCTTCAGCAATCAGCCCCAGCATTTT
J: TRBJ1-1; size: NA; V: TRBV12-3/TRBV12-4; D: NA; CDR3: CASSLQVNTEAFF; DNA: TGTGCCAGCAGTTTACAGGTGAACACTGAAGCTTTCTTT
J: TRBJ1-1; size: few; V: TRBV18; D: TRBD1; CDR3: CASSYHGGQENTEAFF; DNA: TGTGCCAGCTCATACCACGGCGGACAGGAGAACACTGAAGCTTTCTTT
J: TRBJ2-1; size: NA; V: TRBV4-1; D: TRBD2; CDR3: CASSQGIPGSTSGRAYNEQFF; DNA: TGCGCCAGCAGCCAAGGGATACCCGGGTCGACTAGCGGGAGGGCCTACAATGAGCAGTTCTTC
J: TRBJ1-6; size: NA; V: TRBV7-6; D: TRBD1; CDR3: CASSLGGTGNSPLHF; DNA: TGTGCCAGCAGCTTAGGAGGGACAGGGAATTCACCCCTCCACTTT
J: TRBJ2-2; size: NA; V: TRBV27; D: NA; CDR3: CASSLVTGELFF; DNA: TGTGCCAGCAGTTTAGTAACCGGGGAGCTGTTTTTT
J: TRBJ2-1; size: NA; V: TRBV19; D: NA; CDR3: CASQTGKTNYNEQFF; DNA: TGTGCCAGCCAGACAGGCAAAACTAACTACAATGAGCAGTTCTTC
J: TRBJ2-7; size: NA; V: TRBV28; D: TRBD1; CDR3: CASSFLGTGGHYEQYF; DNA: TGTGCCAGCAGTTTCCTTGGGACAGGGGGCCACTACGAGCAGTACTTC
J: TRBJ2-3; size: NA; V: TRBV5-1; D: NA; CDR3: CASKVGSTDTQYF; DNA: TGCGCCAGCAAGGTCGGGAGCACAGATACGCAGTATTTT